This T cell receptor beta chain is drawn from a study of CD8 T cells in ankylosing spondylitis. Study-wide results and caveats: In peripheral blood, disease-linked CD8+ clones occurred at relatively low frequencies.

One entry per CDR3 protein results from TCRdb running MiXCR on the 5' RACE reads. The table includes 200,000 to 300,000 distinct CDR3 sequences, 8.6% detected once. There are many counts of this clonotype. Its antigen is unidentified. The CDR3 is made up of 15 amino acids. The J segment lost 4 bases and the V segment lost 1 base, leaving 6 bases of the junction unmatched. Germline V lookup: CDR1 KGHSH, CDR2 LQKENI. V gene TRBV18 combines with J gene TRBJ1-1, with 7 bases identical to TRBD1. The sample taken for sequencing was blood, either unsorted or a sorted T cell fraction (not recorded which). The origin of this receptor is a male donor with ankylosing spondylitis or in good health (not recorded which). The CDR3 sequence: CASSPQTGIGTEAFF. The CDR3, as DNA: TGTGCCAGCTCACCACAGACAGGGATAGGCACTGAAGCTTTCTTT.